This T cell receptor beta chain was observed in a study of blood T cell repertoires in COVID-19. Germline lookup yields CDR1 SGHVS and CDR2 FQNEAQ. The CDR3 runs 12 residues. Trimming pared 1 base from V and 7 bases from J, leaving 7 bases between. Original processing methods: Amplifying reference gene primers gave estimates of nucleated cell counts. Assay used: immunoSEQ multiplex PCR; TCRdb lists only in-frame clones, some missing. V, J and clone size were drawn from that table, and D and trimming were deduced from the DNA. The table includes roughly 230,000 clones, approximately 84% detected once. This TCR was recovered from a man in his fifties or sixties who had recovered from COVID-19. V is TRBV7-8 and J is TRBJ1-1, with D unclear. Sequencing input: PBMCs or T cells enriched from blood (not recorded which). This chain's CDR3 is CASSLDVGEAFF. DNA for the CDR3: TGTGCCAGCAGCTTAGATGTCGGTGAAGCTTTCTTT.